This is a list of T cell receptor beta chains from one sample in a study of T cells in localized non-small cell lung cancer. Using immunoSEQ multiplex PCR, the repertoire was profiled, and TCRdb retains in-frame clones only, with some absent. Of about 52,000 clones listed, around 86% are singletons. Sequencing was performed on PBMCs, taken before any cancer treatment. The receptors come from a female donor with stage II lung adenocarcinoma. CDR3s include the opening cysteine and the closing phenylalanine or tryptophan. The order of the fields is CDR3 DNA, CDR3 protein, J gene, CDR3 length, clone size, V gene, D gene. A D gene is named only where the DNA matches it firmly. The size entry is marked missing in some rows and otherwise reads once, few, many or a size class.

TGTGCCAGCAGCTTTTATCCCGAAACTAATGAAAAACTGTTTTTT CASSFYPETNEKLFF TRBJ1-4 15 . TRBV7-9 .
TGTGCCAGCAGCTTAGCCGTAGGACAGGGGCTCACCTACGAGCAGTACTTC CASSLAVGQGLTYEQYF TRBJ2-7 17 . TRBV7-2 TRBD1
TGTGCCAGTAGTTTCCGGCGACAGATAATTAACTATGGCTACACCTTC CASSFRRQIINYGYTF TRBJ1-2 16 once TRBV19 .
TGTGCCAGCAGCCGAAGTGAGCTAGCGGGAGAGACCCAGTACTTC CASSRSELAGETQYF TRBJ2-5 15 . TRBV4-2 TRBD2
TGTGCCAGCAGCACCCAATCGACAGGAGGGACTGAAGCTTTCTTT CASSTQSTGGTEAFF TRBJ1-1 15 . TRBV9 .
TGTGCCAGCTCACACCCGGGACAGGGTTTCTACGAGCAGTACTTC CASSHPGQGFYEQYF TRBJ2-7 15 . TRBV18 TRBD1
TGTGCCAGCAGCCGGGACCTAGCGGGGCTATACGAGCAGTACTTC CASSRDLAGLYEQYF TRBJ2-7 15 . TRBV7-9 TRBD2
TGTGCCTGGAGTGTACTAGCAGGTAGCTACGAGCAGTACTTC CAWSVLAGSYEQYF TRBJ2-7 14 . TRBV30 .
TGTGCCAGCAGCTTCGGGACAGTTTACAATGAGCAGTTCTTC CASSFGTVYNEQFF TRBJ2-1 14 . TRBV7-6 TRBD1
TGTGCCAGCAGCTTACGGGGGGGCGGTCAGCCCCAGCATTTT CASSLRGGGQPQHF TRBJ1-5 14 . TRBV13 .
TGTGCCAGCAGCCCGCGGCGGCCAGGGGGAACTAGCTACACCTTC CASSPRRPGGTSYTF TRBJ1-2 15 . TRBV5-4 TRBD1
TGTGCCAGCAGAGCTAACACTGAAGCTTTCTTT CASRANTEAFF TRBJ1-1 11 . TRBV11-2 .
TGTGCCTCCGCCCTAGCGGAGGAGACCCAGTACTTC CASALAEETQYF TRBJ2-5 12 . TRBV9 TRBD2
TGTGCCAGCAGCCATGACAGGGGGCAAGAGACCCAGTACTTC CASSHDRGQETQYF TRBJ2-5 14 . TRBV11-1 TRBD1
TGTGCCAGCAGTGAGGAGGGACTCCTTCACACAGATACGCAGTATTTT CASSEEGLLHTDTQYF TRBJ2-3 16 . TRBV2 .
TGTGCCAGCAGCCGGGGACTAGCGGGGGTCTCCTACAATGAGCAGTTCTTC CASSRGLAGVSYNEQFF TRBJ2-1 17 . TRBV5-4 TRBD2
TGCGCCAGCAGCCAACGCGGGACTAGCGGGGGTAGCACAGATACGCAGTATTTT CASSQRGTSGGSTDTQYF TRBJ2-3 18 few TRBV4-1 TRBD2
TGTGCCAGCAGCGTAGGGGGGACAGGGGTCGAGCAGTACTTC CASSVGGTGVEQYF TRBJ2-7 14 . TRBV13 TRBD1
TGTGCCAGCAGCGATGGGGGGGGAACCATCTACGAGCAGTACTTC CASSDGGGTIYEQYF TRBJ2-7 15 . TRBV7-8 TRBD2
TGTGCCAGCTCACCATCGCAGAGCAATCAGCCCCAGCATTTT CASSPSQSNQPQHF TRBJ1-5 14 . TRBV18 .
TGTGCTAGTGGTTCCCTCCTGGTTAGTAAGGCCACTGAAGCTTTCTTT CASGSLLVSKATEAFF TRBJ1-1 16 . TRBV12-5 .
TGTGCCAGCAGTTTGTCTAATTCCCACAATGAGCAGTTCTTC CASSLSNSHNEQFF TRBJ2-1 14 . TRBV27 .
TGTGCCTGGAGCGGGGACAGGATCTCTGGGGCCAACGTCCTGACTTTC CAWSGDRISGANVLTF TRBJ2-6 16 . TRBV30 TRBD1
TGCGCCAGCAGCTTGGTAGGGCCCACTATAGCTGAAGCTTTCTTT CASSLVGPTIAEAFF TRBJ1-1 15 . TRBV5-1 .
TGTGCCAGCAGCTACAGGGTCACTGAAGCTTTCTTT CASSYRVTEAFF TRBJ1-1 12 . TRBV5-6 .
TGCGCCAGCAGCCAAGAACCCATGAACACCGGGGAGCTGTTTTTT CASSQEPMNTGELFF TRBJ2-2 15 few TRBV4-1 .
TGTGCCATCAGTATAGTGGGGGGCGCGGACTATGGCTACACCTTC CAISIVGGADYGYTF TRBJ1-2 15 . TRBV10-3 .
TGTGCCAGCAGCTCCGAGCGGGGGCGCCGGGATGAGCAGTTCTTC CASSSERGRRDEQFF TRBJ2-1 15 . TRBV7-8 TRBD2
TGTGCCAGCAGCGTAGTGGGACAGGGGAACTTTAACACTGAAGCTTTCTTT CASSVVGQGNFNTEAFF TRBJ1-1 17 . TRBV9 TRBD1
TGTGCCAGCAGTCCCCGGACAGGGTTGAACACTGAAGCTTTCTTT CASSPRTGLNTEAFF TRBJ1-1 15 . TRBV6-5 TRBD1
TGTGCCAGCAGCCAAGCCGACAGGGAACGAAGGGCTTTCTTT CASSQADRERRAFF TRBJ1-1 14 . TRBV4-2 TRBD1
TGCGCCAGCAGTCTTGGGGTCTCAGCGGGGACCGGGGAGCTGTTTTTT CASSLGVSAGTGELFF TRBJ2-2 16 . TRBV5-1 TRBD2
TGTGCCAGCTCACCACCAGGGATTTTGGGTGAAAAACTGTTTTTT CASSPPGILGEKLFF TRBJ1-4 15 . TRBV18 .
TGCGCCAGCAGCTTGAGCAGGGGGCGGACTGAAGCTTTCTTT CASSLSRGRTEAFF TRBJ1-1 14 . TRBV5-1 TRBD1
TGTGCCACCAGCAGAGATCCCGCGGTAACGGCTGAAGCTTTCTTT CATSRDPAVTAEAFF TRBJ1-1 15 . TRBV15 .
TGCGCCAGCAGTCGGAATGGACCCGTTGATGAAAAACTGTTTTTT CASSRNGPVDEKLFF TRBJ1-4 15 . TRBV23-1 .
TGTGCCAGCCAGGGGCACCCAGCATATGGCTACACCTTC CASQGHPAYGYTF TRBJ1-2 13 . TRBV19 .
TGTGCCAGCAAAATCACTGGGGGATTCGAAAACACCATATATTTT CASKITGGFENTIYF TRBJ1-3 15 . TRBV18 .
TGTGCCAGCAGCTTTAATCGAGGAAGGGAGACCCAGTACTTC CASSFNRGRETQYF TRBJ2-5 14 . TRBV5-4 .
TGTGCCAGCAGTTTATTGGACGGAGTCTATGGCTACACCTTC CASSLLDGVYGYTF TRBJ1-2 14 few TRBV27 .
TGTGCCAGCAGTTTGAACGGGGGTAGTGTAGCAGATACGCAGTATTTT CASSLNGGSVADTQYF TRBJ2-3 16 . TRBV27 .
TGTGCCAGCAGCGAACGAATTGGGAACACTGAAGCTTTCTTT CASSERIGNTEAFF TRBJ1-1 14 . TRBV5-5 .
TGTGCCAGCAGCTTAGTTCCCGGACAGGGGAACGAGCAGTACTTC CASSLVPGQGNEQYF TRBJ2-7 15 . TRBV7-6 TRBD1
TGCAGTGCTGGGGGGCAAGAGACCCAGTACTTC CSAGGQETQYF TRBJ2-5 11 . TRBV20-1 .